Listed here are 21 T cell receptor beta chains from one sample, sequenced in a study of blood T cell repertoires in COVID-19 (dated by TCRdb to about 2020). Libraries were built with the immunoSEQ multiplex PCR assay. In TCRdb, the immuneACCESS table is reduced to in-frame sequences with V and J assigned. These tables do not hold every clone; where another copy was compared, an unresolved V gene accounts for under half, and the others remain unexplained. A total of more than 85,000 clones appear in this sample, around 87% of them only once. The ten most abundant clones make up roughly 15% of the sample. Specimen: peripheral blood. These receptors all stem from a human donor in a cohort sampled during active COVID-19.

The gene calls are TRBV19 and TRBJ1-1, with D uncertain. The V and J ends lost 5 bases and 4 bases respectively, with 8 bases between them. In germline, CDR1 is LNHDA, CDR2 SQIVND (reference sequence). The CDR3 loop spans 12 amino acids. The CDR3 loop is CASSEGATEAFF. For the CDR3, the DNA is TGTGCCAGTAGTGAAGGAGCCACTGAAGCTTTCTTT.

V usage is TRBV5-5 and J usage is TRBJ1-4, with a possible D match to TRBD1 (5 bases). This CDR3 has 14 residues. CDR1 and CDR2 from the germline V gene are SGHKS and YYEKEE (reference sequence). With 4 bases removed from V and 4 bases from J, the gap between germline ends came to 11 bases. This CDR3 reads CASSGADFNEKLFF. The CDR3 DNA is TGTGCCAGCAGCGGGGCAGACTTTAATGAAAAACTGTTTTTT.

This clone was observed once. This rearrangement joins TRBV6-2 or TRBV6-3 to TRBJ2-1, with 10 bases identical to TRBD2. V lost 0 bases to trimming and J lost 8 bases; unmatched junction nucleotides: 10. Germline CDR1 reads MNHEY; CDR2 reads SVGEGT. The length of the CDR3 is 17 residues. This chain's CDR3 is CASSYSLALAGEDEQFF. In DNA form, the CDR3 reads TGTGCCAGCAGTTACTCGCTGGCCCTAGCGGGGGAAGATGAGCAGTTCTTC.

The chain carries TRBV12-5 and TRBJ1-5; 10 nucleotides agree with TRBD1. The germline V gene encodes CDR1 LGHNT and CDR2 FRNRAP. J gave up 4 bases and V 3 bases, and 9 bases lay outside the gene matches. This CDR3 spans 17 amino acids. The CDR3 nucleotides are TGTGCTAGTGGTTTATCTCCCGGGACAGGGGAGAATCAGCCCCAGCATTTT. Protein: CASGLSPGTGENQPQHF.

This clone was found a few times. The V call is TRBV2, the J call TRBJ1-6; 9 nucleotides line up with TRBD1. The trim removed 5 bases at V and 9 bases at J, leaving 5 bases unmatched. The CDR3 is 14 amino acids. The germline V gene has CDR1 SNHLY and CDR2 FYNNEI. The chain's CDR3 is CASSPGTGTSPLHF. Written as DNA, the CDR3 is TGTGCCAGCAGTCCCGGGACAGGGACTTCACCCCTCCACTTT.

The chain recombines TRBV18 with TRBJ2-7; D gene ambiguous. Trimming stripped 5 bases from V and 4 bases from J, with 9 bases between. The CDR3 loop spans 12 amino acids. Germline lookup yields CDR1 KGHSH and CDR2 LQKENI. DNA for the CDR3: TGTGCCAGCTCAAACCAACAGTACGAGCAGTACTTC. The encoded protein is CASSNQQYEQYF.

The chain joins TRBV6-2 or TRBV6-3 to TRBJ2-1, with D unresolved. V was pared by 0 bases and J by 3 bases, with 6 bases between. This CDR3 spans 14 amino acids. CDR1 and CDR2 (germline): MNHEY, SVGEGT. CDR3 loop: CASSYSPGYNEQFF. Here the CDR3 DNA reads TGTGCCAGCAGTTACTCTCCGGGCTACAATGAGCAGTTCTTC.

This clone was counted once. The V call is TRBV4-1, the J call TRBJ2-5, with a weak D call TRBD2 (6 bases). Trimming shortened V by 0 bases and J by 2 bases, and 7 bases separated the two germline ends. Germline CDR1 is MGHRA and CDR2 is YSYEKL. The CDR3 runs 14 residues. The CDR3 is CASSQEGLQETQYF. The CDR3 DNA reads TGCGCCAGCAGCCAAGAGGGACTGCAAGAGACCCAGTACTTC.

V and J are TRBV9 and TRBJ2-5; 10 positions agree with TRBD1. The trim removed 3 bases at V and 4 bases at J, leaving 6 bases unmatched. This CDR3 has 15 residues. CDR1 is SGDLS, CDR2 YYNGEE, per germline. CDR3 region: CASSARQGAGETQYF. The CDR3 DNA reads TGTGCCAGCAGCGCCCGACAGGGGGCGGGAGAGACCCAGTACTTC.

This chain links TRBV5-1 with TRBJ2-7, with TRBD2 matching 11 bases. The CDR3 extends over 17 amino acids. The germline gives CDR1 SGHRS, CDR2 YFSETQ. The trim removed 2 bases at V and 6 bases at J, leaving 13 bases unmatched. The CDR3 coding sequence is TGCGCCAGCAGCTTATTAGCGGGGGGGCCGGTTAAGCTCGAGCAGTACTTC. Translation: CASSLLAGGPVKLEQYF.

The chain carries TRBV7-2 and TRBJ1-5, with D perhaps matching TRBD1 (5 bases). This CDR3 is 14 amino acids long. Germline V lookup: CDR1 SGHTA, CDR2 FQGNSA. The ends were cut back, 5 bases at V and 6 bases at J, with 14 bases in the middle. The CDR3 sequence is CASSRDRLGQPQHF. The CDR3 DNA reads TGTGCCAGCAGCAGAGACAGATTAGGTCAGCCCCAGCATTTT.

This clone has only a few counts. The chain is built from TRBV6-5 and TRBJ1-3; 7 bases align to TRBD1. Losses at the gene ends were 5 bases for V and 7 bases for J; bases not matched to a gene: 5. Germline CDR1 and CDR2: MNHEY and SVGAGI. This CDR3 contains 13 residues. For the CDR3, the DNA is TGTGCCAGCAGTCTCGACAGGGTCAACACCATATATTTT. Translation: CASSLDRVNTIYF.

DNA for the CDR3: TGTGCCAGCAGTAAACAGGGGAACTATGGCTACACCTTC. This translates into CASSKQGNYGYTF. The chain links TRBV2 to TRBJ1-2, with 7 bases identical to TRBD1. J lost 2 bases, V lost 5 bases, and 2 bases had no gene match. From germline, CDR1 is SNHLY and CDR2 FYNNEI. CDR3 size: 13 residues.

This chain joins TRBV7-3 and TRBJ2-1; D call uncertain. V was cut by 2 bases and J by 1 base, with 6 bases left in between. CDR3 length: 14 residues. Germline loops: CDR1 SGHTA, CDR2 FQGTGA. CDR3 sequence reads: CASSLVRSYNEQFF. CDR3 nucleotide sequence: TGTGCCAGCAGCTTAGTACGGTCCTACAATGAGCAGTTCTTC. Full variable domain (remainder filled in from reference TRBV7-3 and TRBJ2-1): GAGVSQTPSNKVTEKGKYVELRCDPISGHTALYWYRQSLGQGPEFLIYFQGTGAADDSGLPNDRFFAVRPEGSVSTLKIQRTERGDSAVYLCASSLVRSYNEQFFGPGTRLTVL.

The CDR3 region has the DNA TGTGCCAGCAGCCAAGGCGGGATTACGGGAAACACCATATATTTT. Translated: CASSQGGITGNTIYF. This sequence joins TRBV3-1 (or the pseudogene TRBV3-2) and TRBJ1-3; no definite D call. This CDR3 spans 15 amino acids. CDR1 and CDR2 from the germline V gene are LGHDT and YNNKEL (reference sequence). V was cut by 1 base and J by 4 bases, with 11 bases left in between.

The rearrangement joins TRBV18 to TRBJ2-5; 7 bases are shared with TRBD1. With V trimmed by 1 base and J by 2 bases, 7 bases remained unmatched. The germline gives CDR1 KGHSH, CDR2 LQKENI. The CDR3 runs to 16 residues. As DNA, the CDR3 is TGTGCCAGCTCACCACGGAACAGGGGACCTCAAGAGACCCAGTACTTC. Encoded protein: CASSPRNRGPQETQYF.

This chain uses TRBV5-6 with TRBJ1-2, with TRBD1 matching over 9 bases. CDR1 and CDR2 from the germline V gene are SGHDT and YYEEEE. With 1 base clipped from V and 0 bases from J, the junction kept 4 bases outside the gene matches. CDR3 length: 16 amino acids. The chain's CDR3 is CASSLNRGRPNYGYTF. CDR3 DNA: TGTGCCAGCAGCTTGAACAGGGGGCGTCCTAACTATGGCTACACCTTC. The whole variable domain, remainder taken from reference TRBV5-6 and TRBJ1-2, is DAGVTQSPTHLIKTRGQQVTLRCSPKSGHDTVSWYQQALGQGPQFIFQYYEEEERQRGNFPDRFSGHQFPNYSSELNVNALLLGDSALYLCASSLNRGRPNYGYTFGSGTRLTVV.

The chain has TRBV11-3 and TRBJ2-7; the D gene is possibly TRBD1 (6 bases). CDR1 and CDR2 from the germline V gene are SGHNT and YENEEA. This CDR3 comprises 13 residues. V lost 4 bases and J lost 3, with 10 bases in between. The CDR3 is CASSYGTNYEQYF. CDR3 in DNA: TGTGCCAGCAGCTACGGGACAAACTACGAGCAGTACTTC.

The chain combines TRBV5-1 with TRBJ1-3, with 7 bases identical to TRBD1. After removal of 4 bases from V and 0 bases from J, the junction contained 4 bases not matched to a gene. This CDR3 has 15 residues. The V gene's germline CDR1 is SGHRS and CDR2 YFSETQ. The CDR3 DNA follows: TGCGCCAGCAGCACGGGACAGTTCTCTGGAAACACCATATATTTT. Its translation is CASSTGQFSGNTIYF.

The rearrangement uses TRBV28 and TRBJ2-3; D may be TRBD1 (6 bases). The germline gives CDR1 MDHEN, CDR2 SYDVKM. The CDR3 is 13 amino acids. V lost 6 bases, J lost 3 bases, and 10 bases lay in between. The CDR3 protein is CASRPGQTDTQYF. In nucleotides, the CDR3 is TGTGCCAGCAGACCGGGACAAACAGATACGCAGTATTTT.

This clone appeared a single time. The rearrangement joins TRBV27 to TRBJ1-3; D gene uncertain. Germline values: CDR1 MNHEY, CDR2 SMNVEV (reference sequence). V lost 3 bases and J lost 1, with 7 bases in between. The CDR3 has 14 residues. CDR3 DNA sequence: TGTGCCAGCAGTTTTGGCGGATCTGGAAACACCATATATTTT. It encodes CASSFGGSGNTIYF.